One and the same sample provided the 27 T cell receptor beta chains below, sequenced in a study of blood T cell repertoires in COVID-19 (dated by TCRdb to the early 2020s). The method behind the library was the immunoSEQ multiplex PCR assay. TCRdb took over this immuneACCESS table, retaining in-frame rearrangements with V and J assigned. Such tables are incomplete; in checked studies, under half of the missing clones stem from an unresolved V gene, and the remainder is unexplained. In this sample the table shows roughly 150,000 clones, 65% to 90% of which occur a single time. The top ten hold 9.8% of the sample. Sequences were obtained from peripheral blood. Receptors originate from a woman between 45 and 60 years old with acute or convalescent COVID-19.

CDR3 residues: CASSKALARGQSTDTQYF. CDR3 nucleotide sequence: TGTGCCAGCAGCAAAGCGCTGGCCAGGGGGCAGAGCACAGATACGCAGTATTTT. The genes are TRBV21-1 and TRBJ2-3; TRBD1, the D gene given by the table, was not confirmed from the DNA. TRBV21-1 is given as a pseudogene. This CDR3 is 18 amino acids long.

On this clone itself: Additional DNA sequences in this sample encode the identical CDR3. V is TRBV7-2 and J is TRBJ2-7; 11 bases are shared with TRBD1. This CDR3 has 15 amino acids. Looked up from germline, CDR1 is SGHTA and CDR2 is FQGNSA. V gave up 3 bases and J gave up 0 bases; unmatched junction bases: 1. CDR3 nucleotides: TGTGCCAGCAGCTTTGGGACAGGGGGCTCCTACGAGCAGTACTTC. As protein: CASSFGTGGSYEQYF.

V is TRBV7-8 and J is TRBJ2-7, with 8 bases that match TRBD1. Germline CDR1 SGHVS, CDR2 FQNEAQ. The CDR3 consists of 13 residues. V lost 5 bases and J lost 9; bases outside the gene matches: 9. As DNA, the CDR3 is TGTGCCAGCAGCGGGGGACAGGCGGTCGGGCAGTACTTC. Amino acid sequence: CASSGGQAVGQYF. The full variable domain, in which reference TRBV7-8 and TRBJ2-7 provide the parts outside the CDR3, is GAGVSQSPRYKVAKRGQDVALRCDPISGHVSLFWYQQALGQGPEFLTYFQNEAQLDKSGLPSDRFFAERPEGSVSTLKIQRTQQEDSAVYLCASSGGQAVGQYFGPGTRLTVT.

The chain uses TRBV9 and TRBJ2-1, with 8 bases fitting TRBD2. The germline V gene has CDR1 SGDLS and CDR2 YYNGEE. This CDR3 spans 16 amino acids. V lost 0 bases and J lost 7; bases outside the gene matches: 9. The CDR3 loop is CASSVEWSGGGNEQFF. In nucleotides, the CDR3 is TGTGCCAGCAGCGTAGAGTGGAGCGGGGGTGGGAATGAGCAGTTCTTC.

For the CDR3, the DNA is TGTGCCTGGCTGACAGGGGGCGGTCTCGCTGAGCAGTTCTTC. Its translation is CAWLTGGGLAEQFF. The chain combines TRBV30 with TRBJ2-1, with 10 bases fitting TRBD1. CDR3 length: 14 amino acids. The germline V gene has CDR1 GTSNPN and CDR2 SVGIG (reference sequence). Trimming cost V 5 bases and J 9 bases; bases outside gene matches: 10.

This chain uses TRBV5-4 with TRBJ1-4, with D hard to call. Trimming took off 3 bases at V and 13 bases at J, with 16 bases between the two ends. The CDR3 covers 13 residues. From germline, CDR1 is SGHNT and CDR2 YYREEE (reference sequence). CDR3 region: CASSSGWAFPLFF. DNA of the CDR3: TGTGCCAGCAGCTCGGGGTGGGCATTTCCACTGTTTTTT.

The rearrangement joins TRBV9 to TRBJ1-4; D remains unclear. CDR1 SGDLS and CDR2 YYNGEE come from the germline V gene. The CDR3 totals 14 residues. Trimming took 0 bases from V and 8 from J, leaving 11 bases between them. In DNA form, the CDR3 reads TGTGCCAGCAGCGTAGCTCCCGTGGGCGAAAAACTGTTTTTT. It is translated as CASSVAPVGEKLFF.

The genes are TRBV11-2 and TRBJ1-2; no definite D call. The CDR3 is 13 residues long. Germline V lookup: CDR1 SGHAT, CDR2 FQNNGV. The germline V and J ends were trimmed by 6 bases and 6 bases, with 14 bases remaining between them. CDR3 amino acids: CASRNPTSNGYTF. CDR3 sequence (DNA): TGTGCCAGCAGGAACCCCACTTCGAATGGCTACACCTTC.

This clone was detected a few times. The chain combines TRBV24-1 with TRBJ1-2; 8 positions match TRBD1. This CDR3 comprises 14 residues. V trimming: 4 bases; J trimming: 4 bases; junction bases outside the gene matches: 4. Germline assignment: CDR1 KGHDR and CDR2 SFDVKD. The chain's CDR3 is CATSDVQGGYGYTF. CDR3 in DNA: TGTGCCACCAGTGACGTACAGGGGGGCTATGGCTACACCTTC.

V and J are TRBV5-1 and TRBJ2-6; D not certain. The CDR3 is 16 amino acids. V was trimmed by 0 bases and J by 0 bases, leaving 7 bases between them. Germline assignment: CDR1 SGHRS and CDR2 YFSETQ. The DNA for the CDR3 is TGCGCCAGCAGCTTGGGCGGATACTCTGGGGCCAACGTCCTGACTTTC. Translation: CASSLGGYSGANVLTF.

This chain links TRBV29-1 with TRBJ2-1; D possibly corresponds to TRBD2 (5 bases). V was pared by 7 bases and J by 4 bases, with 14 bases between. The CDR3 consists of 13 residues. Germline-derived CDR1 and CDR2 are SQVTM and ANQGSEA. The CDR3 nucleotides read TGCAGCGCCGCTCTGTGGGAGTACAATGAGCAGTTCTTC. Translating it yields CSAALWEYNEQFF.

The rearrangement joins TRBV11-2 to TRBJ2-3, with TRBD2 identical over 10 bases. Trimming cost V 6 bases and J 0 bases; bases outside gene matches: 15. The CDR3 totals 19 residues. The germline V gene encodes CDR1 SGHAT and CDR2 FQNNGV. The CDR3 protein is CASRRTSGVSFTSTDTQYF. CDR3 sequence (DNA): TGTGCCAGCAGGCGCACTAGCGGGGTCTCTTTCACTAGCACAGATACGCAGTATTTT.

V usage is TRBV10-3 and J usage is TRBJ1-5; D might be TRBD1 (5 bases). The CDR3 length is 13 residues. Germline V gene sequence: CDR1 ENHRY, CDR2 SYGVKD. Deletions cut 3 bases from V and 3 bases from J, with 6 bases between. CDR3 in amino acids: CAISDRDNQPQHF. The CDR3 region has the DNA TGTGCCATCAGTGACAGGGACAATCAGCCCCAGCATTTT.

The chain carries TRBV3-1 (or the pseudogene TRBV3-2) and TRBJ1-2, with 7 bases aligning to TRBD1. This CDR3 has 14 residues. With 5 bases clipped from V and 4 bases from J, the junction kept 7 bases outside the gene matches. Germline CDR1 and CDR2: LGHDT and YNNKEL (reference sequence). The CDR3: CASSSQGRGYGYTF. CDR3 coding DNA: TGTGCCAGCAGCTCACAGGGGAGAGGCTATGGCTACACCTTC.

CDR3 protein: CASSYSSGGPAWEQYF. CDR3 in DNA: TGTGCCAGCAGTTACTCAAGCGGGGGCCCAGCTTGGGAGCAGTACTTC. The rearrangement links TRBV6-5 to TRBJ2-7; 8 bases are shared with TRBD2. Trimming removed 0 bases from V and 7 bases from J; junction bases left unmatched: 11. The V gene's germline CDR1 is MNHEY and CDR2 SVGAGI. The CDR3 totals 16 residues.

The chain uses TRBV2 and TRBJ2-2; 8 nucleotides line up with TRBD2. J lost 1 base, V lost 7 bases, and 2 bases had no gene match. Germline lookup yields CDR1 SNHLY and CDR2 FYNNEI. This CDR3 comprises 14 residues. The DNA of the CDR3 is TGTGCCAGCACAGGGACTAGGAACACCGGGGAGCTGTTTTTT. Translated, it gives CASTGTRNTGELFF.

The chain has TRBV19 and TRBJ2-1; D unclear. In germline, CDR1 is LNHDA, CDR2 SQIVND (reference sequence). The CDR3 length is 13 residues. V was trimmed by 4 bases and J by 2 bases, leaving 6 bases between them. CDR3 nucleotides: TGTGCCAGTAGTACCCGTCCCTACAATGAGCAGTTCTTC. Encoded protein: CASSTRPYNEQFF.

The chain employs TRBV6-9 and TRBJ1-6; 10 nucleotides line up with TRBD1. CDR3 length: 18 amino acids. Germline CDR1 and CDR2: MNHGY and SVAAGI. The ends lost 8 bases at V and 8 bases at J; junction bases unmatched: 18. The CDR3 DNA reads TGTGCCAGCGGGGACAGGGGAACTCGGGTCCCGACTGATTCACCCCTCCACTTT. Its translation: CASGDRGTRVPTDSPLHF.

V and J are TRBV28 and TRBJ2-7; 7 positions agree with TRBD2. This CDR3 contains 13 residues. Looked up from germline, CDR1 is MDHEN and CDR2 is SYDVKM. The V segment lost 7 bases and the J segment 2 bases; nucleotides outside the gene matches: 5. DNA of the CDR3: TGTGCCAGCATAAGGACTAGGCCCTACGAGCAGTACTTC. Its translation is CASIRTRPYEQYF.

The J gene is TRBJ2-1, the V gene TRBV10-3; 14 bases agree with TRBD2. V lost 2 bases to trimming and J lost 6 bases; unmatched junction nucleotides: 0. CDR1 is ENHRY, CDR2 SYGVKD, per germline. The CDR3 spans 15 residues. The CDR3 loop reads CAISEGTSGGNEQFF. CDR3 coding DNA: TGTGCCATCAGTGAGGGGACTAGCGGGGGCAATGAGCAGTTCTTC.

The chain employs TRBV5-1 and TRBJ2-1; TRBD2 matches 8 bases. Germline CDR1 reads SGHRS; CDR2 reads YFSETQ. Losses at the gene ends were 7 bases for V and 4 bases for J; bases not matched to a gene: 10. This CDR3 is built from 15 residues. The CDR3 bases are TGCGCCAGCGAGGATTCTAGCGGGCCTTACAATGAGCAGTTCTTC. Translated, it gives CASEDSSGPYNEQFF.

J is TRBJ2-3 and V is TRBV7-9; 11 bases line up with TRBD2. The ends lost 1 base at V and 2 bases at J; junction bases unmatched: 5. Germline V CDR1 and CDR2: SEHNR, FQNEAQ (reference sequence). This CDR3 has 17 residues. The CDR3 coding sequence is TGTGCCAGCAGCTTAGAGGCTAGCGGGAGGAACACAGATACGCAGTATTTT. As protein: CASSLEASGRNTDTQYF.

The J gene is TRBJ1-5, the V gene TRBV6-5, with 8 bases fitting TRBD1. V lost 6 bases, J lost 5 bases, and 9 bases stayed unmatched. Germline loops: CDR1 MNHEY, CDR2 SVGAGI. The length of the CDR3 is 15 residues. This CDR3 is CASRPQGAVDQPQHF. CDR3 sequence (DNA): TGTGCCAGCAGACCCCAGGGGGCAGTTGATCAGCCCCAGCATTTT.

This clone was seen a single time. This chain connects TRBV7-3 to TRBJ2-3, with D perhaps TRBD1 (5 bases). The V and J ends lost 6 bases and 2 bases respectively, with 12 bases between them. CDR1 is SGHTA and CDR2 is FQGTGA in the germline V gene. This CDR3 spans 14 amino acids. CDR3 bases: TGTGCCAGCAGACGACAGACGACCACAGATACGCAGTATTTT. This translates into CASRRQTTTDTQYF.

The chain uses TRBV5-6 and TRBJ2-5; 11 nucleotides align to TRBD1. This CDR3 region has 15 residues. The trim removed 2 bases at V and 5 bases at J, leaving 5 bases unmatched. The germline V gene has CDR1 SGHDT and CDR2 YYEEEE. The DNA for the CDR3 is TGTGCCAGCAGCTTTACCGGGACAGGGGGTGAGACCCAGTACTTC. Its protein product is CASSFTGTGGETQYF.

The chain carries TRBV9 and TRBJ2-2, with D possibly matching TRBD1 (6 bases). This CDR3 spans 15 amino acids. Looked up from germline, CDR1 is SGDLS and CDR2 is YYNGEE. V gave up 4 bases and J gave up 5 bases, with 15 bases separating them. CDR3 nucleotide sequence: TGTGCCAGCAGCCCCCACAGGGAAGGGACCGGGGAGCTGTTTTTT. Translation: CASSPHREGTGELFF.

This clone has a single count. This chain joins TRBV28 and TRBJ1-3; D uncertain. The V end was cut by 6 bases, the J end by 0 bases, with 12 bases between. The CDR3 length is 15 residues. Germline V lookup: CDR1 MDHEN, CDR2 SYDVKM. CDR3 in amino acids: CASSTTNPSGNTIYF. The CDR3, as DNA: TGTGCCAGCAGCACTACAAACCCCTCTGGAAACACCATATATTTT. Supplemented by reference TRBV28 and TRBJ1-3, the full variable domain reads DVKVTQSSRYLVKRTGEKVFLECVQDMDHENMFWYRQDPGLGLRLIYFSYDVKMKEKGDIPEGYSVSREKKERFSLILESASTNQTSMYLCASSTTNPSGNTIYFGEGSWLTVV.